This T cell receptor beta chain appears in the sequencing data of a study of monozygotic twins with inflammatory bowel disease. Points from the study as a whole: IBD-affected twins scored below their healthy co-twins in TCRbeta diversity (inverse Simpson).

Each sample had eight separate cDNA synthesis reactions. Reanalyzing the 5' RACE reads, TCRdb keeps one entry per CDR3 protein, without DNA. Its clone listing holds 330,000 or so distinct CDR3 sequences. The CDR3 covers 15 residues. Germline CDR1 SGHRS, CDR2 YFSETQ. Blood samples measuring roughly 2.3 ml were taken per donor. Whole blood served as the source of total RNA, and no T cell sorting took place. In the case of this clonotype: Its antigen is undetermined.

Sequencing was carried out using blood. The V and J genes are TRBV5-1 and TRBJ1-5; lacking DNA, the TRBD1 call made by TCRdb goes unchecked. The sequence came from a human donor with ulcerative colitis or Crohn's disease, or a healthy co-twin of an affected twin (not recorded which). The CDR3 region is CASSLLPGGGQPQHF.